This TCR beta chain was identified during a study of vaccination effects on CD4 cells after COVID-19. Libraries were prepared by immunoSEQ multiplex PCR; TCRdb keeps only in-frame clonotypes and omits some of them. The sample has 78,000 or so clones, 60% to 85% seen once. Note on this clone: The antigen remains unidentified.

The germline V gene has CDR1 MDHEN and CDR2 SYDVKM. V was shortened by 7 bases and J by 9 bases, with 13 bases between the two germline ends. The CDR3 has 13 amino acids. Antigen-specific CD4+ T cells were first expanded with viral peptide pools by the ViraFEST assay and only then sequenced. A roughly ten-day culture period preceded the isolation of CD4+ T cells. Prior SARS-CoV-2 infection was absent in the vaccine recipients, as shown by negative nucleocapsid antibodies. Cells had half their medium changed to IL-2 medium on days 3 and 7. The V and J genes are TRBV28 and TRBJ1-6, with D perhaps matching TRBD1 (6 bases). Specimen: CD4+ T cells from PBMCs cultured with SARS-CoV-2 spike peptides, collected before COVID-19 vaccination. The clonotype comes from a human donor who received a COVID-19 vaccine. CDR3 region: CASMAGAGSPLHF. As DNA, the CDR3 is TGTGCCAGCATGGCAGGGGCAGGTTCACCCCTCCACTTT.